What follows describes a single T cell receptor beta chain. Sequencing was performed with immunoSEQ multiplex PCR; in TCRdb, only in-frame clones are kept and a portion is missing. The sample lists around 400,000 clones; under 90% were seen once. The data belong to a study of blood T cell repertoires in COVID-19. Overall study: Sites in the United States, Italy and Spain provided acute and convalescent COVID-19 samples.

V was cut by 6 bases and J by 4 bases, with 12 bases left in between. The CDR3 runs to 13 residues. The sample taken for sequencing was PBMCs or T cells enriched from blood (not recorded which). The genes are TRBV12-3 or TRBV12-4 and TRBJ1-2; D might be TRBD1 (6 bases). This TCR came from a woman aged 25-40 years who had recovered from COVID-19. Here the CDR3 reads CASRRGTFYGYTF. CDR3 sequence (DNA): TGTGCCAGCAGACGAGGGACATTCTATGGCTACACCTTC.